The next 27 T cell receptor beta chains were all read from a single sample in a study of response to subunit inactivated influenza vaccine (dated 2018 in TCRdb). Library preparation used RT-PCR. The sequencing machine was an Illumina HiSeq 2500. TCRdb passed the public sequencing reads through fastp at Q25 and MiXCR, retaining productive beta sequences. Each CDR3 protein appears once, grouped with its most common genes and DNA. For this sample there are about 780,000 distinct CDR3 sequences; approximately 17% appear just once. The ten largest account for around 9.9% of the sample. Sequencing used PBMCs from blood, obtained 5 days after vaccination. Every receptor here comes from a man between 50 and 59 years old who received an inactivated influenza vaccine. Donor details come from another sample of the same person, matched by shared clones.

This clonotype was observed many times. The chain couples TRBV10-3 to TRBJ2-3; 8 positions match TRBD2. The J segment lost 4 bases and the V segment lost 5 bases, leaving 5 bases of the junction unmatched. This CDR3 is 14 amino acids long. CDR1 ENHRY and CDR2 SYGVKD come from the germline V gene. This CDR3 reads CAISTSGGSDTQYF. As DNA, the CDR3 is TGTGCCATCAGTACAAGCGGGGGATCAGATACGCAGTATTTT.

This sequence joins TRBV12-3 or TRBV12-4 and TRBJ2-5, with D perhaps assigned TRBD1 or TRBD2 (6 bases each). The CDR3 is made up of 13 amino acids. Trimming took off 4 bases at V and 5 bases at J, with 11 bases between the two ends. CDR3 nucleotides: TGTGCCAGCAGTTATGAAGGGGGGGAGACCCAGTACTTC. Protein sequence: CASSYEGGETQYF.

The V gene is TRBV4-3, the J gene TRBJ2-2; possibly TRBD1 or TRBD2 for D (5 bases each). The ends were cut back, 0 bases at V and 7 bases at J, with 18 bases in the middle. There are 17 residues in the CDR3. Germline V CDR1 and CDR2: LGHNA, YSLEER. CDR3 in DNA: TGCGCCAGCAGCCAAGATGAGGGACCGTTCCGGGTCGGGGAGCTGTTTTTT. Translated: CASSQDEGPFRVGELFF.

This rearrangement joins TRBV20-1 to TRBJ2-1; the match to TRBD2 covers 12 bases. J gave up 7 bases and V 4 bases, and 5 bases lay outside the gene matches. The CDR3 sequence is 14 residues long. Germline CDR1 and CDR2: DFQATT and SNEGSKA (reference sequence). The CDR3 sequence: CSAIRTSGKNEQFF. The CDR3 DNA reads TGCAGTGCTATTAGGACTAGCGGGAAGAATGAGCAGTTCTTC.

The sample holds a few counts of this clonotype. The V gene is TRBV12-3 or TRBV12-4, the J gene TRBJ2-5; no reliable D call. Trimming cost V 6 bases and J 7 bases, with 18 bases left between them. This CDR3 has 14 amino acids. The CDR3 reads CASRRFDELGTQYF. The CDR3 DNA follows: TGTGCCAGCAGAAGATTCGATGAACTGGGGACCCAGTACTTC.

V usage is TRBV5-6 and J usage is TRBJ2-1, with 12 bases lining up with TRBD2. The CDR3 is 15 amino acids. In germline, CDR1 is SGHDT, CDR2 YYEEEE. J lost 4 bases, V lost 4 bases, and 3 bases had no gene match. The CDR3 loop reads CASSGLAGKYNEQFF. CDR3 sequence (DNA): TGTGCCAGCAGCGGACTAGCGGGAAAATACAATGAGCAGTTCTTC. Combining the CDR3 with reference TRBV5-6 and TRBJ2-1 gives the whole variable domain DAGVTQSPTHLIKTRGQQVTLRCSPKSGHDTVSWYQQALGQGPQFIFQYYEEEERQRGNFPDRFSGHQFPNYSSELNVNALLLGDSALYLCASSGLAGKYNEQFFGPGTRLTVL.

This clonotype was seen more than once but under ten times. The chain combines TRBV5-4 with TRBJ2-6; D ambiguous. The CDR3 has 14 residues. With 5 bases removed from V and 0 bases from J, the gap between germline ends came to 6 bases. The V gene's germline CDR1 is SGHNT and CDR2 YYREEE (reference sequence). CDR3 protein: CASRHISGANVLTF. DNA for the CDR3: TGTGCCAGCAGACACATCTCTGGGGCCAACGTCCTGACTTTC.

The table lists this clonotype with a few counts. This chain uses TRBV20-1 with TRBJ2-1; TRBD2 matches 9 bases. The V gene's germline CDR1 is DFQATT and CDR2 SNEGSKA (reference sequence). J gave up 7 bases and V 2 bases, and 9 bases lay outside the gene matches. CDR3 length equals 15 residues. CDR3 sequence (DNA): TGCAGTGCTAGAACCGGGACTAGCAGGCCTAATGAGCAGTTCTTC. Protein product: CSARTGTSRPNEQFF.

The chain recombines TRBV4-2 with TRBJ2-3; 11 bases map to TRBD2. Germline V gene sequence: CDR1 LGHNA, CDR2 YNFKEQ. V trimming: 3 bases; J trimming: 6 bases; junction bases outside the gene matches: 8. The CDR3 loop spans 16 amino acids. For the CDR3, the DNA is TGTGCCAGCAGCCAGGTAGCGGGGGGGCATCGGGATACGCAGTATTTT. As protein: CASSQVAGGHRDTQYF.

CDR3 amino acids: CASSLKGADTQYF. The CDR3 DNA follows: TGTGCCAGCAGTTTGAAGGGGGCAGATACGCAGTATTTT. The rearrangement joins TRBV12-3 or TRBV12-4 to TRBJ2-3; D might be TRBD1 (6 bases). The CDR3 has 13 residues. V lost 3 bases to trimming and J lost 4 bases, with 8 bases between them.

This clonotype was counted a few times. The chain recombines TRBV12-3 or TRBV12-4 with TRBJ1-2; 8 bases match TRBD1. Germline trimming cut 1 base from V and 8 bases from J; bases unmatched to any gene: 6. The CDR3 covers 14 residues. The CDR3 loop is CASSLGQGAVGYTF. CDR3 sequence (DNA): TGTGCCAGCAGTTTAGGGCAGGGGGCGGTCGGCTACACCTTC.

There are a few counts of this clonotype. The chain recombines TRBV28 with TRBJ2-1, with TRBD2 as a possible D gene (6 bases). CDR1 is MDHEN, CDR2 SYDVKM, per germline. This CDR3 has 15 amino acids. V was trimmed by 4 bases and J by 7 bases, leaving 17 bases between them. CDR3 coding DNA: TGTGCCAGCAGTTCCCTAGCGACCTCACGGAATGAGCAGTTCTTC. This translates into CASSSLATSRNEQFF.

The rearrangement links TRBV10-3 to TRBJ1-5, with TRBD1 identical over 7 bases. The CDR3 is 16 amino acids. V trimming: 4 bases; J trimming: 1 base; junction bases outside the gene matches: 7. The V gene's germline CDR1 is ENHRY and CDR2 SYGVKD. The CDR3 DNA follows: TGTGCCATCAGTGCTTCTAACAGGGGCAGCAATCAGCCCCAGCATTTT. As protein: CAISASNRGSNQPQHF.

The CDR3 nucleotides are TGCAGTGCTAGAGACGGTAATTATGAGCAGTTCTTC. It specifies CSARDGNYEQFF. The rearrangement joins TRBV20-1 to TRBJ2-1; D is unclear. From germline, CDR1 is DFQATT and CDR2 SNEGSKA (reference sequence). There are 12 residues in the CDR3. Between the trimmed V and J ends, which lost 0 bases and 8 bases, there was a span of 8 bases.

V usage is TRBV11-3 and J usage is TRBJ2-5; the match to TRBD1 covers 9 bases. Germline CDR1 SGHNT, CDR2 YENEEA. V lost 4 bases to trimming and J lost 5 bases; unmatched junction nucleotides: 8. The CDR3 extends over 15 amino acids. The CDR3 reads CASSYKSGTGETQYF. CDR3 nucleotides: TGTGCCAGCAGCTATAAGTCCGGGACAGGGGAGACCCAGTACTTC.

This sequence joins TRBV25-1 and TRBJ2-3; TRBD2 agrees at 8 bases. There are 17 residues in the CDR3. V gave up 6 bases and J gave up 4 bases; unmatched junction bases: 15. From germline, CDR1 is MGHDK and CDR2 SYGVNS. The CDR3 DNA reads as TGTGCCAGCAGGCCCGGAAGCGACGGGAGGGCCCCAGATACGCAGTATTTT. Its translation: CASRPGSDGRAPDTQYF.

The chain has TRBV24-1 and TRBJ1-1; D gene unclear. Looked up from germline, CDR1 is KGHDR and CDR2 is SFDVKD. This CDR3 spans 13 amino acids. Deletions cut 4 bases from V and 10 bases from J, with 15 bases between. Here the CDR3 DNA reads TGTGCCACCAGTGACCCTCCTTCTGCGGGAGCTTTCTTT. This codes for CATSDPPSAGAFF.

The genes are TRBV10-3 and TRBJ2-5; TRBD2 is a possible D gene (5 bases). The V end lost 4 bases, the J end lost 5 bases, and 11 bases lay between the germline ends. Germline CDR1 reads ENHRY; CDR2 reads SYGVKD. This CDR3 contains 13 residues. As DNA, the CDR3 is TGTGCCATCAGTGGAGCGGCCGCGGAGACCCAGTACTTC. It codes for CAISGAAAETQYF.

This clonotype was counted between two and nine times. The rearrangement uses TRBV12-3 or TRBV12-4 and TRBJ2-7; 7 nucleotides agree with TRBD1. V shed 5 bases, J shed 5 bases, and the junction held 6 bases outside the gene matches. CDR3 length equals 13 residues. This CDR3 is CASSNFDRDEQYF. CDR3 in DNA: TGTGCCAGCAGTAATTTCGACAGGGACGAGCAGTACTTC.

The rearrangement links TRBV7-2 to TRBJ2-5, with 16 bases that match TRBD2. V lost 0 bases and J lost 2; bases outside the gene matches: 6. Germline V gene data show CDR1 as SGHTA and CDR2 as FQGNSA. This CDR3 region has 19 residues. In DNA form, the CDR3 reads TGTGCCAGCAGCTTAGCGCCGGGACTAGCGGGAGGGGATCAAGAGACCCAGTACTTC. Translation gives CASSLAPGLAGGDQETQYF. The whole variable domain, filled in from reference TRBV7-2 and TRBJ2-5, reads GAGVSQSPSNKVTEKGKDVELRCDPISGHTALYWYRQSLGQGLEFLIYFQGNSAPDKSGLPSDRFSAERTGGSVSTLTIQRTQQEDSAVYLCASSLAPGLAGGDQETQYFGPGTRLLVL.

The genes are TRBV4-2 and TRBJ2-1, with D tentatively TRBD2 (5 bases). The CDR3 covers 14 residues. Trimming removed 0 bases at V and 8 bases at J, with 11 bases between. Germline loops: CDR1 LGHNA, CDR2 YNFKEQ. The CDR3 DNA follows: TGTGCCAGCAGCCAAGACGGGGTAGCCTATGAGCAGTTCTTC. Protein sequence: CASSQDGVAYEQFF.

The chain couples TRBV7-9 to TRBJ2-1; D unclear. The germline V gene has CDR1 SEHNR and CDR2 FQNEAQ (reference sequence). V gave up 8 bases and J gave up 3 bases, with 14 bases separating them. CDR3 length: 14 amino acids. The CDR3 DNA follows: TGTGCCAGCGTCTCGGTACAACGCTACAATGAGCAGTTCTTC. Translated: CASVSVQRYNEQFF.

This clonotype was seen ten or more times. V usage is TRBV5-1 and J usage is TRBJ2-7; D not certain. The CDR3 loop spans 15 amino acids. V shed 1 base and J shed 3 bases, with 14 bases lying between them. In germline, CDR1 is SGHRS, CDR2 YFSETQ. The CDR3 loop is CASSLTDSIFYEQYF. The CDR3 coding sequence is TGCGCCAGCAGCTTGACAGACTCAATTTTCTACGAGCAGTACTTC.

The genes are TRBV7-2 and TRBJ2-3, with a possible D match to TRBD1 (5 bases). CDR3 length: 13 amino acids. Germline CDR1 SGHTA, CDR2 FQGNSA. Trimming removed 6 bases at V and 6 bases at J, with 13 bases between. This chain's CDR3 is CASSWGGYDTQYF. The CDR3 region has the DNA TGTGCCAGCAGTTGGGGCGGATACGATACGCAGTATTTT.

This clonotype was observed a handful of times. The rearrangement joins TRBV20-1 to TRBJ2-5; possible D gene TRBD2, 7 bases. The CDR3 is made up of 16 amino acids. CDR1 DFQATT and CDR2 SNEGSKA come from the germline V gene (reference sequence). V was pared by 3 bases and J by 2 bases, with 19 bases between. This CDR3 reads CSASGLGGVRQETQYF. Here the CDR3 DNA reads TGCAGTGCTAGCGGACTAGGGGGGGTTAGGCAAGAGACCCAGTACTTC.

This clonotype was detected a few times. J is TRBJ2-1 and V is TRBV18; unclear D gene. There are 12 residues in the CDR3. The germline V gene has CDR1 KGHSH and CDR2 LQKENI. V was trimmed by 5 bases and J by 9 bases, leaving 11 bases between them. The chain's CDR3 is CASSATYGEQFF. CDR3 DNA: TGTGCCAGCTCAGCCACTTATGGTGAGCAGTTCTTC.

The table lists this clonotype with a few counts. The chain carries TRBV20-1 and TRBJ1-5; a weak D match, TRBD1 (5 bases). This CDR3 region has 13 residues. V was pared by 3 bases and J by 4 bases, with 10 bases between. CDR1 and CDR2 from the germline V gene are DFQATT and SNEGSKA (reference sequence). The CDR3 here is CSARGVLNQPQHF. For the CDR3, the DNA is TGCAGTGCTAGGGGGGTTTTGAATCAGCCCCAGCATTTT.